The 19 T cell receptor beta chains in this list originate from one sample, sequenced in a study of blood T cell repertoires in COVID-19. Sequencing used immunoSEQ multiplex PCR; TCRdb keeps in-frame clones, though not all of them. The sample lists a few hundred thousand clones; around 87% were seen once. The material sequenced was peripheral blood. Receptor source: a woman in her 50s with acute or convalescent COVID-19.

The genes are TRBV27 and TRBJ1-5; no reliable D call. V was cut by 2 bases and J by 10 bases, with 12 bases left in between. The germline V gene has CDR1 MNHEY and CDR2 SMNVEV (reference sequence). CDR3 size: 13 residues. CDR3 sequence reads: CASSLLGSSPQHF. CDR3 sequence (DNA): TGTGCCAGCAGTTTACTAGGATCTAGTCCCCAGCATTTT.

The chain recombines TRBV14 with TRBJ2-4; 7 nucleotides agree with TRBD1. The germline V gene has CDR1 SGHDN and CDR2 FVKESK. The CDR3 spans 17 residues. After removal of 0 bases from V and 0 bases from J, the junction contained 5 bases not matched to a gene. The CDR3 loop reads CASSQEGTDKAKNIQYF. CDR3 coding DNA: TGTGCCAGCAGCCAAGAAGGGACAGATAAAGCCAAAAACATTCAGTACTTC.

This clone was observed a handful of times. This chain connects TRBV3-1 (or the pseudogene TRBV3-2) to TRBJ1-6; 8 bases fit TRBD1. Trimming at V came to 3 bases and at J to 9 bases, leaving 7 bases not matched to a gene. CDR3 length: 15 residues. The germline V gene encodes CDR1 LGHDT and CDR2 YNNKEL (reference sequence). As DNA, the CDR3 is TGTGCCAGCAGCCAGTCCGGGACAGGCGGTTCACCCCTCCACTTT. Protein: CASSQSGTGGSPLHF.

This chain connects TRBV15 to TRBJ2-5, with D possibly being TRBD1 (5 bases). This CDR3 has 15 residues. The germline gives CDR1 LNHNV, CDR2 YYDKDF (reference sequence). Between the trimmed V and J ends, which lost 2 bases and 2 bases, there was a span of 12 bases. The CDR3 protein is CATSRSGHPQETQYF. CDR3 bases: TGTGCCACCAGCAGATCCGGACATCCTCAAGAGACCCAGTACTTC.

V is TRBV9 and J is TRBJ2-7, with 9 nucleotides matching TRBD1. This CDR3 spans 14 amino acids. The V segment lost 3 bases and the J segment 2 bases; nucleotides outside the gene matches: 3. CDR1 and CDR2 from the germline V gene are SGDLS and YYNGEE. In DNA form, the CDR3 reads TGTGCCAGCAGCGGACAGGGGGGCACCTACGAGCAGTACTTC. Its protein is CASSGQGGTYEQYF.

The CDR3 is CASSYVPGLAVTVDTQYF. The CDR3, as DNA: TGTGCCAGCAGTTACGTCCCGGGACTAGCGGTTACGGTAGATACGCAGTATTTT. V gene TRBV6-2 or TRBV6-3 combines with J gene TRBJ2-3; 11 nucleotides agree with TRBD2. Germline V gives CDR1 MNHEY, CDR2 SVGEGT. V was pared by 2 bases and J by 5 bases, with 12 bases of the junction left unmatched. The CDR3 runs to 18 residues.

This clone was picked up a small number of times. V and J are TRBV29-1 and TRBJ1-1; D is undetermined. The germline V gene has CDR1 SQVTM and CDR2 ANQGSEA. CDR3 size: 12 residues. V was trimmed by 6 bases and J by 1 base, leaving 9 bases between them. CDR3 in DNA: TGCAGCGTGCGGACTGGGAACACTGAAGCTTTCTTT. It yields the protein CSVRTGNTEAFF.

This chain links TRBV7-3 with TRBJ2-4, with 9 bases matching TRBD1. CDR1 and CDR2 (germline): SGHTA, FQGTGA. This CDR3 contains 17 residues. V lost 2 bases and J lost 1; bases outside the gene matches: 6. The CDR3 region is CASSLSHRGHAKNIQYF. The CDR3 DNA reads TGTGCCAGCAGCTTATCCCACAGGGGGCATGCCAAAAACATTCAGTACTTC.

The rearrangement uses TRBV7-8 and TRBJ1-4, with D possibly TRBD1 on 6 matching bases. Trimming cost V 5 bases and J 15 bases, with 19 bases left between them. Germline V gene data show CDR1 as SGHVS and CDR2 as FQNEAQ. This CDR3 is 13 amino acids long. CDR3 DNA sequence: TGTGCCAGCAGCCAACCTCGCTCGGGACAAATGTTTTTT. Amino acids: CASSQPRSGQMFF.

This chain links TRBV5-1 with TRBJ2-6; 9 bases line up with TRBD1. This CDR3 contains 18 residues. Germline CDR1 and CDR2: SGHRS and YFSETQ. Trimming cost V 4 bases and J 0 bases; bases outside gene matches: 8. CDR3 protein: CASSLTGQGSSGANVLTF. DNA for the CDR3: TGCGCCAGCAGCCTTACGGGACAGGGAAGCTCTGGGGCCAACGTCCTGACTTTC.

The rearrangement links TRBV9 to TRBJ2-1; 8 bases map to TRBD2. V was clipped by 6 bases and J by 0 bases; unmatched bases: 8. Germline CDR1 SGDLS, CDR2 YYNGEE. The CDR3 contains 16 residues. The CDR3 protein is CASTATGTSSYNEQFF. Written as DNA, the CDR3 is TGTGCCAGCACCGCAACCGGGACTAGCTCCTACAATGAGCAGTTCTTC.

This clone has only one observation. CDR3 in DNA: TGTGCCTGGATGTGGACTAGCGGGATTTACAATGAGCAGTTCTTC. Residues: CAWMWTSGIYNEQFF. The chain combines TRBV30 with TRBJ2-1; TRBD2 matches at 12 bases. The CDR3 runs to 15 residues. Trimming cost V 4 bases and J 4 bases; bases outside gene matches: 5. Germline CDR1 reads GTSNPN; CDR2 reads SVGIG (reference sequence).

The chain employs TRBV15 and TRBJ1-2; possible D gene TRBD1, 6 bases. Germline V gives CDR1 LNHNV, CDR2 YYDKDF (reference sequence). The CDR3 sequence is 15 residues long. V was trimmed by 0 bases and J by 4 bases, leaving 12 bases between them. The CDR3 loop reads CATSRDQGGFYGYTF. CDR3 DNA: TGTGCCACCAGCAGAGATCAAGGGGGTTTCTATGGCTACACCTTC.

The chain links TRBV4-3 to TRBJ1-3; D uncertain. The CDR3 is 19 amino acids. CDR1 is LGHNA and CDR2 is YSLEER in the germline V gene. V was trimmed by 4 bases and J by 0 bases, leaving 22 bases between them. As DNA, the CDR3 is TGCGCCAGCAGCCTATCACGGGTGGTCGGCACGAACTCTGGAAACACCATATATTTT. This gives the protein CASSLSRVVGTNSGNTIYF.

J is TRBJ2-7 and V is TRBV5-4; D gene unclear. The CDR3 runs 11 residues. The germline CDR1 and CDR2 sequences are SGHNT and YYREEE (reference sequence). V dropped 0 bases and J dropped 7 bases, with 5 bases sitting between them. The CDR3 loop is CASSLGPEQYF. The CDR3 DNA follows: TGTGCCAGCAGCTTGGGGCCAGAGCAGTACTTC.

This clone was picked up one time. This CDR3 is CASSQDRPGAELFF. The CDR3 DNA sequence: TGTGCCAGCAGCCAAGATAGACCCGGAGCGGAACTGTTTTTT. The gene calls are TRBV3-1 (or the pseudogene TRBV3-2) and TRBJ1-4, with D uncertain. The CDR3 covers 14 residues. The ends were cut back, 0 bases at V and 12 bases at J, with 14 bases in the middle. Germline CDR1 is LGHDT and CDR2 is YNNKEL (reference sequence).

In DNA, the CDR3 is TGTGCCAGCAGCACACCGGGACAGGGGTCCTACGAGCAGTACTTC. Protein: CASSTPGQGSYEQYF. The chain joins TRBV5-6 to TRBJ2-7, with 10 bases fitting TRBD1. Germline-derived CDR1 and CDR2 are SGHDT and YYEEEE. V lost 4 bases, J lost 1 base, and 5 bases stayed unmatched. This CDR3 has 15 residues.

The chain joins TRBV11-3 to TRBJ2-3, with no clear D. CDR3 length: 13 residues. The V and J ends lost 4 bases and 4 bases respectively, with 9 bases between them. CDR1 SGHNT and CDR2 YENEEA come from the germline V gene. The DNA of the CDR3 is TGTGCCAGCAGCTCCTCTTTAGCAGATACGCAGTATTTT. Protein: CASSSSLADTQYF.

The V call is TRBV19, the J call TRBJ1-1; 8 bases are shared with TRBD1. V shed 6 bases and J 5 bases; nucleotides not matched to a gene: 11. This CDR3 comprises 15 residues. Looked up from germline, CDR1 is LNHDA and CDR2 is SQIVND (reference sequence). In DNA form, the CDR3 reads TGTGCCAGTAGATCCGGACAGGGATCGTATACTGAAGCTTTCTTT. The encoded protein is CASRSGQGSYTEAFF.